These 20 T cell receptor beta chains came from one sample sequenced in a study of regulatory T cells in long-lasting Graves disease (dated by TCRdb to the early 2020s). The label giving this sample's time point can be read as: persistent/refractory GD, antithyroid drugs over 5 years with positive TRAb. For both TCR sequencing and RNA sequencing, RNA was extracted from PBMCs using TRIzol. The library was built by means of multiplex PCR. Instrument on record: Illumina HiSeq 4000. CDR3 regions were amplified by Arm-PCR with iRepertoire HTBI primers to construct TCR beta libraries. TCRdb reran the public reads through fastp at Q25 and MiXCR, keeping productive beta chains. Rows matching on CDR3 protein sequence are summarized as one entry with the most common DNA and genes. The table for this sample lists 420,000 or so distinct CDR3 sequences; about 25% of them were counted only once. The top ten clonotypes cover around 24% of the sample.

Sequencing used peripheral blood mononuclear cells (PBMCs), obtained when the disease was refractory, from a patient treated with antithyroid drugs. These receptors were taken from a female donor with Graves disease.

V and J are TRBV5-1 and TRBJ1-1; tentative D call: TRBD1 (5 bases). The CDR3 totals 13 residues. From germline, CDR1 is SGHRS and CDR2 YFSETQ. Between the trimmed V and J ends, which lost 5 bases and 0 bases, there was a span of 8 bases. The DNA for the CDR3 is TGCGCCAGCAGGGACACTCTGAACACTGAAGCTTTCTTT. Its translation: CASRDTLNTEAFF. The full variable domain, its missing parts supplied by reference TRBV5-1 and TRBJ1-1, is KAGVTQTPRYLIKTRGQQVTLSCSPISGHRSVSWYQQTPGQGLQFLFEYFSETQRNKGNFPGRFSGRQFSNSRSEMNVSTLELGDSALYLCASRDTLNTEAFFGQGTRLTVV.

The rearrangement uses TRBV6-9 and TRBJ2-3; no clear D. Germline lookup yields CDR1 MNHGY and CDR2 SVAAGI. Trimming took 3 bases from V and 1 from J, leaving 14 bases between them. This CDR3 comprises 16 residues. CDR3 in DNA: TGTGCCAGCAGTTACAGTCAAGTAGCTGGCACAGATACGCAGTATTTT. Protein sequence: CASSYSQVAGTDTQYF.

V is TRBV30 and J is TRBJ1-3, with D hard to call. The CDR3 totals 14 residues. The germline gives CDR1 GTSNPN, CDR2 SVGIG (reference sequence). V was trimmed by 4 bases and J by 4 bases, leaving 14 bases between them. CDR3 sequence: CAWKGGNGGNTIYF. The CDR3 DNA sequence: TGTGCCTGGAAAGGAGGGAATGGAGGAAACACCATATATTTT.

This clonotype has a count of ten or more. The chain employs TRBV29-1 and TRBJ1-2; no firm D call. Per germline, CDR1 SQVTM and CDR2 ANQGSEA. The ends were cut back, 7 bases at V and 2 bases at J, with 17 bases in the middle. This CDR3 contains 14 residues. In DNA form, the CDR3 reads TGCAGCGGACAACCAATAACCCAAAACTATGGCTACACCTTC. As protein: CSGQPITQNYGYTF.

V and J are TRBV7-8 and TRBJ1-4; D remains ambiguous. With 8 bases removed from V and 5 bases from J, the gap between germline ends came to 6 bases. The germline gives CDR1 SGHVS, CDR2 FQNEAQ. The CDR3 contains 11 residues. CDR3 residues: CASGVNEKLFF. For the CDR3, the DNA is TGTGCCAGCGGCGTAAATGAAAAACTGTTTTTT.

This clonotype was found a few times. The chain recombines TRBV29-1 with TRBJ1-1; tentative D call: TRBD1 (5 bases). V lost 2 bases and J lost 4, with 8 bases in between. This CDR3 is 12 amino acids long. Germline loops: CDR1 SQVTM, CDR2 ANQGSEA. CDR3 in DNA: TGCAGCGTTGAATGGGGGGGCACTGAAGCTTTCTTT. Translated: CSVEWGGTEAFF.

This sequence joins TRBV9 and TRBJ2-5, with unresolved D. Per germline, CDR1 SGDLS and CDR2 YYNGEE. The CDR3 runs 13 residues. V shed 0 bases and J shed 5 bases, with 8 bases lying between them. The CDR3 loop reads CASSVADGETQYF. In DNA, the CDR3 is TGTGCCAGCAGCGTAGCCGACGGGGAGACCCAGTACTTC.

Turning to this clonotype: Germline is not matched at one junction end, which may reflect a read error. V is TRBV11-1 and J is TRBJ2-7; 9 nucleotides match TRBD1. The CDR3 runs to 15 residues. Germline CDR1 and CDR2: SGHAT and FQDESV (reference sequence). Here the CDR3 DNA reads TGTGTCAGCAGCGCCCACAGGGGGCCCTCCTACGAGCAGTACTTC. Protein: CVSSAHRGPSYEQYF.

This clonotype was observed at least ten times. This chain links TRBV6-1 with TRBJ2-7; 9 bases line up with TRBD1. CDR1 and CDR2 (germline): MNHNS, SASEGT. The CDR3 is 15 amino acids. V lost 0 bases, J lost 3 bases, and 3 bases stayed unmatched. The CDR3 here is CASSEAGQGIYEQYF. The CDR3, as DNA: TGTGCCAGCAGTGAAGCCGGACAGGGGATCTACGAGCAGTACTTC.

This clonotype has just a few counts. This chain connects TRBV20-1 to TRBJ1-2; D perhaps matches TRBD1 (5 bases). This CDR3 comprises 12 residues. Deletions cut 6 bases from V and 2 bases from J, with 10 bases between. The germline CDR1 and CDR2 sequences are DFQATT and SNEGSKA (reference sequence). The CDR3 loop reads CSAETDNYGYTF. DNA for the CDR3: TGCAGTGCCGAGACAGACAACTATGGCTACACCTTC.

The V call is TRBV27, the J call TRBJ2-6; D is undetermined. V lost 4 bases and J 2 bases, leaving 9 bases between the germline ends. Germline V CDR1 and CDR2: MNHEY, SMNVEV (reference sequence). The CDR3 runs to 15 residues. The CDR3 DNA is TGTGCCAGCAGTTCCGCAGGAACTGGGGCCAACGTCCTGACTTTC. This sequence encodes CASSSAGTGANVLTF.

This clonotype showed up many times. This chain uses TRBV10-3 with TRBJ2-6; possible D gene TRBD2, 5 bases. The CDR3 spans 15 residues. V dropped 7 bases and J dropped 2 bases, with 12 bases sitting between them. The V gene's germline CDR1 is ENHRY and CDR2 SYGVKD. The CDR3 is CAINPGEPGANVLTF. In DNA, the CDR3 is TGTGCCATCAACCCTGGGGAGCCTGGGGCCAACGTCCTGACTTTC.

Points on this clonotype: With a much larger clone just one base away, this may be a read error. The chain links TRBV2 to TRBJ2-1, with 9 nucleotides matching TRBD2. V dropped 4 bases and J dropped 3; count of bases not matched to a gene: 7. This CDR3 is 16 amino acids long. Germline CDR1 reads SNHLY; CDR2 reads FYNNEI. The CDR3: CASSALAGVVYNEQFF. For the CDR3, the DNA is TGTGCCAGCAGTGCGTTAGCGGGAGTTGTCTACAATGAGCAGTTCTTC.

The CDR3 reads CASSRFTGEYKNIQYF. For the CDR3, the DNA is TGCGCCAGCAGCCGGTTTACGGGAGAGTACAAAAACATTCAGTACTTC. The chain recombines TRBV5-1 with TRBJ2-4; a possible D gene is TRBD2 (6 bases). Germline V CDR1 and CDR2: SGHRS, YFSETQ. Trimming pared 4 bases from V and 3 bases from J, leaving 17 bases between. The CDR3 sequence is 16 residues long.

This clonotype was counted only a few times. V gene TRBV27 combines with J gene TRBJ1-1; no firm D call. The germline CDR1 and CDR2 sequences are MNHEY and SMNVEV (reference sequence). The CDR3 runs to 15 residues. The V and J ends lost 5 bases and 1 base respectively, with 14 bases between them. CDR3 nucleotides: TGTGCCAGCAGTACCTCGGGGTTGGGGAACACTGAAGCTTTCTTT. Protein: CASSTSGLGNTEAFF.

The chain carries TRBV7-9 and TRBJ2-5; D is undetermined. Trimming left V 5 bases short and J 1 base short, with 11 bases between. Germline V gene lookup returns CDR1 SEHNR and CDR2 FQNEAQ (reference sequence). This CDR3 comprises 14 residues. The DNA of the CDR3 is TGTGCCAGCAGCACCACACCTTTCCAAGAGACCCAGTACTTC. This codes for CASSTTPFQETQYF.

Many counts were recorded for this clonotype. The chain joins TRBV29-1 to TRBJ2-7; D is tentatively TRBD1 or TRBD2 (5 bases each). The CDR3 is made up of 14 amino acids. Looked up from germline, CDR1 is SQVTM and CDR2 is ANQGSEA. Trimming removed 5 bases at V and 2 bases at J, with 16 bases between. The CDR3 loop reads CSVITRGLPYEQYF. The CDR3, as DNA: TGCAGCGTTATCACCCGGGGCCTGCCCTACGAGCAGTACTTC.

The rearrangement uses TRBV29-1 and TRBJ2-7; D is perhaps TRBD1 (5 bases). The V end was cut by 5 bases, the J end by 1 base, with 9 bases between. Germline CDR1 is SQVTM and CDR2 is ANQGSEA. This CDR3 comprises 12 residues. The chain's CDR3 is CSVRGGSYEQYF. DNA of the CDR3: TGCAGCGTTAGGGGCGGTTCCTACGAGCAGTACTTC.

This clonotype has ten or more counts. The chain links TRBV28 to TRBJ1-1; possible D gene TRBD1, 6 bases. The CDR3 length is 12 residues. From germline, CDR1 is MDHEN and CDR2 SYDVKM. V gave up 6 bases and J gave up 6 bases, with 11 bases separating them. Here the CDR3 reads CASSSGQPEAFF. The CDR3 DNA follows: TGTGCCAGCAGCTCAGGACAGCCTGAAGCTTTCTTT. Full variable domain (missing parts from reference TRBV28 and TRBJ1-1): DVKVTQSSRYLVKRTGEKVFLECVQDMDHENMFWYRQDPGLGLRLIYFSYDVKMKEKGDIPEGYSVSREKKERFSLILESASTNQTSMYLCASSSGQPEAFFGQGTRLTVV.

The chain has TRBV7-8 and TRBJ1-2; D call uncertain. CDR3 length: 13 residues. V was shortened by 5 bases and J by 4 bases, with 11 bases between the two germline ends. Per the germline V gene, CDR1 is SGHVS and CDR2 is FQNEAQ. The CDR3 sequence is CASSQFFLYGYTF. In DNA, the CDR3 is TGTGCCAGCAGCCAATTCTTTCTCTATGGCTACACCTTC.